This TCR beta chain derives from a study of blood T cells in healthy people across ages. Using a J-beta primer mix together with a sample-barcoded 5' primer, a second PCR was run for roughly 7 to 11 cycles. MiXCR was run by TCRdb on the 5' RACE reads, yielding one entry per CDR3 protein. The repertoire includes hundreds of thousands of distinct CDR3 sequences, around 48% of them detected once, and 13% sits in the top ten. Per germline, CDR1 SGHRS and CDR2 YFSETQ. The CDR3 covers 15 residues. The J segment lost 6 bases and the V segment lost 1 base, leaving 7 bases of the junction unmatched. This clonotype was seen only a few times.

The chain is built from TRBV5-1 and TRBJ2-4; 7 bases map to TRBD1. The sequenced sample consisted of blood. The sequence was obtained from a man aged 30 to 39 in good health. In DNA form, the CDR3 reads TGCGCCAGCAGCTTGTCAGTGACAGGGACAAACATTCAGTACTTC. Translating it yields CASSLSVTGTNIQYF.